This T cell receptor (beta chain) was obtained from a study of early T cells in non-severe SARS-CoV-2 infection. Individual cDNA molecules each received unique molecular identifiers attached to them. A single record per CDR3 protein comes from TCRdb applying MiXCR to the 5' RACE reads. The table lists more than 95,000 distinct CDR3 sequences, 14% to 15% of them singletons. The V end lost 7 bases, the J end lost 5 bases, and 17 bases lay between the germline ends. The CDR3 has 14 amino acids. Germline V gene data show CDR1 as SQVTM and CDR2 as ANQGSEA. Source material: whole blood. The chain recombines TRBV29-1 with TRBJ2-2; D could derive from TRBD1 or TRBD2 (5 bases each). The clonotype was recovered from an adult who was a healthcare worker with PCR-confirmed SARS-CoV-2 infection or an uninfected control (not recorded which). The CDR3 bases are TGCAGCGCCGCACGGGACCGCCTGACCGGGGAGCTGTTTTTT. This translates into CSAARDRLTGELFF.